The 8 T cell receptor beta chains reported below all come from one sample, sequenced in a study of long-term antiretroviral therapy in people with HIV. It was version v3.0 of the immunoSEQ assay that was run at survey level. The method was immunoSEQ multiplex PCR; TCRdb's version includes in-frame clones alone and lacks a portion of them. The sample holds 30,000 to 40,000 clones, 60% to 85% seen once. The specimen was unsorted PBMCs, collected 2 years after starting antiretroviral therapy. These receptors were collected from a woman in her 50s with HIV.

This clone was detected only once. V and J are TRBV7-2 and TRBJ1-2; perhaps TRBD1 as D (6 bases). V lost 6 bases and J lost 4, with 15 bases in between. In germline, CDR1 is SGHTA, CDR2 FQGNSA. The CDR3 consists of 14 residues. This chain's CDR3 is CASRLVEGGYGYTF. The CDR3 DNA follows: TGTGCCAGCAGGCTAGTCGAGGGGGGCTATGGCTACACCTTC. Complete variable domain (other parts from reference TRBV7-2 and TRBJ1-2): GAGVSQSPSNKVTEKGKDVELRCDPISGHTALYWYRQSLGQGLEFLIYFQGNSAPDKSGLPSDRFSAERTGGSVSTLTIQRTQQEDSAVYLCASRLVEGGYGYTFGSGTRLTVV.

By its share, this clone is medium-sized. The chain employs TRBV2 and TRBJ2-7; 7 bases agree with TRBD2. This CDR3 region has 13 residues. Germline trimming cut 5 bases from V and 9 bases from J; bases unmatched to any gene: 10. CDR1 is SNHLY and CDR2 is FYNNEI in the germline V gene. The CDR3 DNA is TGTGCCAGCAGTTACCGGGACTACCTTCGGCAGTACGTC. The encoded protein is CASSYRDYLRQYV.

The gene calls are TRBV4-2 and TRBJ2-2; D is perhaps TRBD1 or TRBD2 (5 bases each). From germline, CDR1 is LGHNA and CDR2 YNFKEQ. This CDR3 has 16 amino acids. Trimming shortened V by 0 bases and J by 5 bases, and 13 bases separated the two germline ends. CDR3 region: CASSQDSPEGTGELFF. The CDR3 nucleotides are TGTGCCAGCAGCCAAGATTCTCCCGAGGGGACCGGGGAGCTGTTTTTT.

This rearrangement joins TRBV7-9 to TRBJ2-7, with 9 positions matching TRBD1. The germline V gene has CDR1 SEHNR and CDR2 FQNEAQ (reference sequence). The CDR3 spans 15 residues. Germline trimming cut 5 bases from V and 2 bases from J; bases unmatched to any gene: 7. The CDR3, as DNA: TGTGCCAGCAGCGTAGGGGACAGGGCCCCCTACGAGCAGTACTTC. Translated: CASSVGDRAPYEQYF.

The V call is TRBV7-2, the J call TRBJ2-1; 12 nucleotides match TRBD1. The CDR3 runs to 15 residues. The V gene end was trimmed by 5 bases and the J gene end by 8 bases; junction bases not matched to a gene: 7. The germline V gene has CDR1 SGHTA and CDR2 FQGNSA. The CDR3 region has the DNA TGTGCCAGCAGCAGCCGGGACAGGGGGCTAGATGAGCAGTTCTTC. Its translation: CASSSRDRGLDEQFF.

This chain connects TRBV19 to TRBJ2-3; TRBD1 might be the D (5 bases). Trimming pared 4 bases from V and 1 base from J, leaving 9 bases between. CDR3 size: 14 residues. Germline assignment: CDR1 LNHDA and CDR2 SQIVND (reference sequence). CDR3 sequence reads: CASSKGRGTDTQYF. In nucleotides, the CDR3 is TGTGCCAGTAGTAAGGGGCGAGGCACAGATACGCAGTATTTT.

The table lists this clone with a count of one. The gene calls are TRBV20-1 and TRBJ2-5; TRBD1 or TRBD2 may be the D gene (5 bases each). The germline CDR1 and CDR2 sequences are DFQATT and SNEGSKA (reference sequence). The CDR3 is 11 residues long. The V end lost 3 bases, the J end lost 5 bases, and 7 bases lay between the germline ends. The CDR3 coding sequence is TGCAGTGCTAGCGGGGCGGAGACCCAGTACTTC. Its translation: CSASGAETQYF.

V and J are TRBV11-2 and TRBJ2-7; D unresolved. Germline-derived CDR1 and CDR2 are SGHAT and FQNNGV. The CDR3 is 12 amino acids. The V end lost 5 bases, the J end lost 0 bases, and 5 bases lay between the germline ends. This CDR3 is CASSASSYEQYF. The CDR3 nucleotides read TGTGCCAGCAGCGCGAGCTCCTACGAGCAGTACTTC.